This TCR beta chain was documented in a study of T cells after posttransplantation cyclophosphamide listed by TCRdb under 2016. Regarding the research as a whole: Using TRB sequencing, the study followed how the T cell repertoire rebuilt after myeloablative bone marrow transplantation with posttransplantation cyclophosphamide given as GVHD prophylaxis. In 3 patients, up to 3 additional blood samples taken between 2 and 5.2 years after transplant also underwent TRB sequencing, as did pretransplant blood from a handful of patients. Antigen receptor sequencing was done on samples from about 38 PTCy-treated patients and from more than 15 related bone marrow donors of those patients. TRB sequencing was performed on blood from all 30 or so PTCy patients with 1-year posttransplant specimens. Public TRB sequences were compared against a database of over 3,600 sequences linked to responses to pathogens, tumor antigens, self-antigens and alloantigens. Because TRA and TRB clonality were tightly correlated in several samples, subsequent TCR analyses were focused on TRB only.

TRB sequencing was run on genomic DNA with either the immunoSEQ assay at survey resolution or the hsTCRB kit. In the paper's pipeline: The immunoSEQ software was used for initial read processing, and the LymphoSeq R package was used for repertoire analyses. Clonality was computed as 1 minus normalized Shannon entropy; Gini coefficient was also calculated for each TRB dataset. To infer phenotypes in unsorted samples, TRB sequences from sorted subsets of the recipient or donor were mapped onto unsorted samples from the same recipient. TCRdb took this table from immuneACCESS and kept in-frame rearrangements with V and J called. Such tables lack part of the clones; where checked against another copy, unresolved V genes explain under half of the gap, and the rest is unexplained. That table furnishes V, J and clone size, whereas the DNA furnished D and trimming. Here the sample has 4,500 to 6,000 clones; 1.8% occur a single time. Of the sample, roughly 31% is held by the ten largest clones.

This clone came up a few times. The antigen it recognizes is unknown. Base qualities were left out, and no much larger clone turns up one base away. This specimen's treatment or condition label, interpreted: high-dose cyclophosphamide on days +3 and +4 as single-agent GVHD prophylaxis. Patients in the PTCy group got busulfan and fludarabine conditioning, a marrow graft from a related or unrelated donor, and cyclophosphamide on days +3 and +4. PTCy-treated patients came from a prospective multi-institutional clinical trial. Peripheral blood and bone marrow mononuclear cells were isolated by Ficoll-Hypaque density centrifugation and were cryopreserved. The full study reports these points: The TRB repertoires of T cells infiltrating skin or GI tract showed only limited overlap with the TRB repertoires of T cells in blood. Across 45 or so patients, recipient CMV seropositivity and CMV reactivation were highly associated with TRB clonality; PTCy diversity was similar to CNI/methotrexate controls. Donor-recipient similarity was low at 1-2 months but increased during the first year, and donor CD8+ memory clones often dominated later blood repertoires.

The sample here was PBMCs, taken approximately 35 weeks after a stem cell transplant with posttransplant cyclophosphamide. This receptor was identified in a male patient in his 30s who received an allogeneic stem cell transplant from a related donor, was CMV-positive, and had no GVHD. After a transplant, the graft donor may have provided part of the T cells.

The CDR3 protein is CAWSSWTSGTSDTQYF. The DNA sequence reads TGTGCCTGGAGTTCTTGGACTAGCGGGACATCAGATACGCAGTATTTT. The rearranged chain carries TRBV30 and TRBJ2-3; 12 middle bases align to TRBD2. The CDR3 covers 16 residues, taking in both the cysteine and the phenylalanine. The read is trimmed to its CDR3 DNA, 48 bases read in frame from base 1. CDR1 GTSNPN and CDR2 SVGIG are derived from the germline V gene (reference sequence). Unmatched junction bases come to 7, with V trimmed by 2 bases and J by 4 bases.